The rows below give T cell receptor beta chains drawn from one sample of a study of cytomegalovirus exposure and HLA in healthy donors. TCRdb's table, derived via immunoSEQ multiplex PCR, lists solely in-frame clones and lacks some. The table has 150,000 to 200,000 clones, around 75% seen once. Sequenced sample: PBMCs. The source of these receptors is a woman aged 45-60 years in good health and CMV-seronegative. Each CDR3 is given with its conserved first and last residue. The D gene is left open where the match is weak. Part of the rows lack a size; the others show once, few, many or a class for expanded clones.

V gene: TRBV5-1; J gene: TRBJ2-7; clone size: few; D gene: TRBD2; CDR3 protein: CASSLAGGARSYEQYF; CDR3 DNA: TGCGCCAGCAGCTTGGCCGGGGGGGCGCGGTCCTACGAGCAGTACTTC
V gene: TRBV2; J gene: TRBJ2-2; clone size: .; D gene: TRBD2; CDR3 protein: CASRAGATNTGELFF; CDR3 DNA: TGTGCCAGCAGAGCGGGAGCCACGAACACCGGGGAGCTGTTTTTT
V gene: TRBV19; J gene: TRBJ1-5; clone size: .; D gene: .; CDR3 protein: CASSYYPFTGRGNQPQHF; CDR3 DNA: TGTGCCAGTAGTTACTACCCTTTTACGGGAAGGGGCAATCAGCCCCAGCATTTT
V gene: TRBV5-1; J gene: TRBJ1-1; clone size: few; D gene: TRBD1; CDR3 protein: CASSPRTGGNTEAFF; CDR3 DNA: TGCGCCAGCAGCCCACGGACAGGGGGTAACACTGAAGCTTTCTTT
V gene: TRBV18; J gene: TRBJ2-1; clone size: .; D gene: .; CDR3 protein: CASSPDSIFNNEQFF; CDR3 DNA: TGTGCCAGCTCACCTGACTCCATCTTTAACAATGAGCAGTTCTTC
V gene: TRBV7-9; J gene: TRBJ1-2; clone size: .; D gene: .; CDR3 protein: CSSSLRGYGYTF; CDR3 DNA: TGTTCCAGCAGCTTAAGAGGCTATGGCTACACCTTC
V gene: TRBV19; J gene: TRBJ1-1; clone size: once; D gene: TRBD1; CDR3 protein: CATSTGGWNTEAFF; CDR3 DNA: TGTGCCACTTCGACAGGGGGCTGGAACACTGAAGCTTTCTTT
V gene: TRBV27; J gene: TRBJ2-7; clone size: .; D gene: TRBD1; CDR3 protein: CASSPETGGYDEQYF; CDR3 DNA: TGTGCCAGCAGCCCGGAGACAGGGGGCTACGACGAGCAGTACTTC
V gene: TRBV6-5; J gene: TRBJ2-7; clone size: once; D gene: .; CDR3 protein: CASKKTVSSYEQYF; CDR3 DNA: TGTGCCAGCAAAAAAACAGTAAGCTCCTACGAGCAGTACTTC
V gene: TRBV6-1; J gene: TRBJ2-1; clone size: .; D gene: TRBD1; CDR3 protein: CASSPAGTGRNEQFF; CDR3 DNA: TGTGCCAGCAGCCCCGCCGGGACAGGGAGGAATGAGCAGTTCTTC
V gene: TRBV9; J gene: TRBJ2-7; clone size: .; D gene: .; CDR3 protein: CASSVGGAAAYEQYF; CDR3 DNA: TGTGCCAGCAGCGTAGGCGGGGCAGCCGCCTACGAGCAGTACTTC
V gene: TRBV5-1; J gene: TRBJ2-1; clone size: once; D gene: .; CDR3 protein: CASSPLGYNEQFF; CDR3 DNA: TGCGCCAGCAGCCCCCTAGGCTACAATGAGCAGTTCTTC
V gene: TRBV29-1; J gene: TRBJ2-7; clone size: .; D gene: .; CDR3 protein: CSVEESYEQYF; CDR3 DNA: TGCAGCGTTGAAGAGAGCTACGAGCAGTACTTC